The clone carrying this TCR beta chain was recorded once. This record belongs to a study of technical replicates of blood from several donors. Assay: immunoSEQ multiplex PCR; the TCRdb copy retains only in-frame clones and omits some. The sample contains about 15,000 clones, 85% to 90% of which appear only once. This CDR3 has 14 amino acids. The ends were cut back, 2 bases at V and 3 bases at J, with 10 bases in the middle. CDR1 is MNHEY and CDR2 is SMNVEV in the germline V gene (reference sequence). This chain uses TRBV27 with TRBJ1-1; D ambiguous. This clonotype originated in a human donor in good health. The sequenced sample was PBMCs. The CDR3 DNA reads as TGTGCCAGCAGTTTAAATCGAGCGGACACTGAAGCTTTCTTT. It is translated as CASSLNRADTEAFF.